This T cell receptor beta chain was sequenced for a study of response to subunit inactivated influenza vaccine. The CDR3 is 14 amino acids. With 3 bases clipped from V and 3 bases from J, the junction kept 5 bases outside the gene matches. Germline CDR1 reads DFQATT; CDR2 reads SNEGSKA (reference sequence). TCRdb reprocessed the RT-PCR reads via MiXCR and lists one record per CDR3 protein. The sample lists some 550,000 distinct CDR3 sequences, approximately 22% seen once, with about 2.8% in the top ten. Separately, the same data were catalogued under a study of T cells expressing NK-cell markers. That study adds: Template switching by 5'RACE with UMIs generated the TCR beta cDNA. Of the CD8+ T cells in more than five donors, 1.0-7.0% belonged to dominant NKG2C+ clonotypes.

The chain uses TRBV20-1 and TRBJ2-7; 10 bases align to TRBD2. The source material was CD4+ T cells sorted from PBMCs, sampled roughly 12 days after vaccination. The receptor was isolated from a man aged 50 to 59 who received an inactivated influenza vaccine. CDR3 protein: CSASLSSGSYEQYF. In DNA form, the CDR3 reads TGCAGTGCTAGTCTGTCTAGCGGGAGCTACGAGCAGTACTTC.